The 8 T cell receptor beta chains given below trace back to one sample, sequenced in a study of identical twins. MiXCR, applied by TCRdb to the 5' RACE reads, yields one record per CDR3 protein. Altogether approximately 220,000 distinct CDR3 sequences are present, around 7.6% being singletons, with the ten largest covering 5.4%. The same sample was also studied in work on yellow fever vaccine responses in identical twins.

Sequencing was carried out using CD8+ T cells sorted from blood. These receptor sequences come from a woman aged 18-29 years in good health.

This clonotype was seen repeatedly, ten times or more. DNA of the CDR3: TGTGCCAGCAGCTTGGGACAGAACGAGCAGTACGTC. It yields the protein CASSLGQNEQYV. The chain employs TRBV11-2 and TRBJ2-7, with TRBD1 matching over 7 bases. Germline loops: CDR1 SGHAT, CDR2 FQNNGV. The CDR3 sequence is 12 residues long. Unmatched junction bases numbered 1, after V lost 3 bases and J lost 5 bases.

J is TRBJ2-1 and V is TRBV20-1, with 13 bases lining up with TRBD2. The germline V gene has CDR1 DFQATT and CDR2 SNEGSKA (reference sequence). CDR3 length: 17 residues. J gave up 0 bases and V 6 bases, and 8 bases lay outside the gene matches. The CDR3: CSATGLAGVSSYNEQFF. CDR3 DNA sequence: TGCAGTGCAACCGGACTAGCGGGAGTTAGCTCCTACAATGAGCAGTTCTTC.

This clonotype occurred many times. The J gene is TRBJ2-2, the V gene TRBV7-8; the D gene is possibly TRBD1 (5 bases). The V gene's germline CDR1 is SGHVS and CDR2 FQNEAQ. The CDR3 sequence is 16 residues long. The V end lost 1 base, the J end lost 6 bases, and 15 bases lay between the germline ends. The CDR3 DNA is TGTGCCAGCAGCTTAGTTAGGACAAGGGCGCCCGGGGAGCTGTTTTTT. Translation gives CASSLVRTRAPGELFF.

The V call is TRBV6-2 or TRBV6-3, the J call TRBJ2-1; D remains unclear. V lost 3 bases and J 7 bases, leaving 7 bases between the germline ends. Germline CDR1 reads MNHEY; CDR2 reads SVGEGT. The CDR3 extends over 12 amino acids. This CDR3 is CASSYRRNEQFF. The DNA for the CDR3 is TGTGCCAGCAGTTATAGAAGGAATGAGCAGTTCTTC.

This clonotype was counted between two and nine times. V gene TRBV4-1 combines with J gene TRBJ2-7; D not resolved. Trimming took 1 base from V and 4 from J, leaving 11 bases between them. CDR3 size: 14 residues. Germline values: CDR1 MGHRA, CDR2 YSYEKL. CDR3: CASSQGPDEYEQYF. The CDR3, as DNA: TGCGCCAGCAGCCAAGGTCCGGACGAGTACGAGCAGTACTTC.

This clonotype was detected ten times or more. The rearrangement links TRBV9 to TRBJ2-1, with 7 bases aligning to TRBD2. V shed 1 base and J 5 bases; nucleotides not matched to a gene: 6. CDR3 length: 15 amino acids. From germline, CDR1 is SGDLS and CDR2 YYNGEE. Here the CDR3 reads CASSVIGGSNNEQFF. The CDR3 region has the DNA TGTGCCAGCAGCGTAATCGGCGGGAGCAACAATGAGCAGTTCTTC.

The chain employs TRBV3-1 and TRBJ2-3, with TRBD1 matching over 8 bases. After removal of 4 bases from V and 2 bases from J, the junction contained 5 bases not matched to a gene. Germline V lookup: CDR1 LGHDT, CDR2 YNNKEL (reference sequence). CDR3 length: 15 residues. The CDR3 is CASSLGTGDTDTQYF. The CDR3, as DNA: TGTGCCAGCAGCCTAGGGACAGGAGACACAGATACGCAGTATTTT.

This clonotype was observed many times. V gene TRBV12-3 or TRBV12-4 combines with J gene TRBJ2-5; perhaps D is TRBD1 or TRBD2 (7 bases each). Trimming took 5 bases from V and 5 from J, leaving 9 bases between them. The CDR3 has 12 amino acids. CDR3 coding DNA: TGTGCCAGCAGTCAGGGGGGGGAGACCCAGTACTTC. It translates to CASSQGGETQYF.